This T cell receptor (delta chain) originates from a study of γδ T cells in repeated Plasmodium falciparum infection. Background on the study: Donors were malaria-exposed Malian children or age- and gender-matched Australian children. Sampling occurred at baseline, pre-infection for selected infections, and 21 days post-infection. Malian repertoires were sampled cross-sectionally without transmission and longitudinally through febrile malaria. General study findings and limits: Vgamma9/Vdelta2+ repertoires stayed stably polyclonal over time and infection.

TCRdb re-called the multiplex PCR reads with CATT. Of under 65,000 delta-chain clones in the sample, over 1.5% were seen once. This clone came up a few times. Its antigen remains unknown. This DNA translates differently at residue 17 from the TCRdb protein, which is that of a much larger clone; a read error is likely, and the protein shown is the DNA's own translation. The germline CDR1 and CDR2 sequences are TSWWSYY and QGS. The CDR3 is 22 residues long. Trimming removed 1 base from V and 3 bases from J, with 33 bases in between. Gammadelta T cells were flow-sorted from PBMC into Vgamma9/Vdelta2+ and Vdelta2-negative populations for bulk analysis.

Material: gamma-delta T cells from blood. This TCR derives from a pool of human donors (malaria-infected and uninfected, not separated). The rearrangement uses TRDV1 and TRDJ1; TRDD3 might be the D (6 bases). This CDR3 reads CALGEPRRRDTRTPFHPDKLIF. CDR3 coding DNA: TGTGCTCTTGGGGAACCTCGGAGAAGAGATACGCGGACACCATTCCACCCCGATAAACTCATCTTT.